This T cell receptor (beta chain) was found in a study of OX40 agonist ivuxolimab in advanced cancers. Study at large: Prior therapy, whether anti-PD-1, anti-PD-L1 or anti-CTLA-4, was allowed, and less than 45% had some.

This CDR3 has 16 residues. Trimming stripped 2 bases from V and 0 bases from J, with 11 bases between. Looked up from germline, CDR1 is MNHNS and CDR2 is SASEGT. TCRdb's copy holds only in-frame clones and misses some; the assay was immunoSEQ multiplex PCR. The sample lists fewer than 70,000 clones, 87% occurring once. The source material was CD4+ or CD8+ T cells sorted from blood, sampled in a trial of the OX40 agonist ivuxolimab. The TCR was taken from an adult with an advanced solid tumor such as melanoma, head and neck, liver or kidney cancer. This chain joins TRBV6-1 and TRBJ1-5; a weak D match, TRBD1 (5 bases). In DNA form, the CDR3 reads TGTGCCAGCAGTGAAAGTGGGGCGCCTAGCAATCAGCCCCAGCATTTT. Its protein product is CASSESGAPSNQPQHF.